The present TCR beta chain was sequenced within a study of human T cells and chemical hapten exposure. Whole-study context: There were weekly diphenylcyclopropenone doses to the scalp for patients throughout the roughly 25-week study. Study-level points and caveats: The study found that DPC sensitization did not change TCRs above 1 in 1000 frequency. Healthy people's immune response may differ from that of the donors, who had alopecia.

Specified time point: patch test 3, about 24 weeks after DPC sensitization. The treatment is: therapeutic diphenylcyclopropenone sensitization with weekly scalp DPC. Ahead of each patch test application, blood was drawn. TCRdb used MiXCR to reprocess the RACE reads, holding one entry per CDR3 protein. The repertoire consists of about 120,000 distinct CDR3 sequences, with around 11% occurring once and the leading ten covering approximately 2.5%. As regards this clonotype: Its target is not known.

Germline-derived CDR1 and CDR2 are SGHTA and FQGNSA. Trimming cost V 1 base and J 0 bases, with 7 bases left between them. The CDR3 is made up of 16 amino acids. The V call is TRBV7-2, the J call TRBJ2-6; TRBD2 is a possible D gene (5 bases). The sequence came from a woman aged 50 to 60 with alopecia areata. Some clones in this sample may be carry-over from other donors' samples. The source was whole blood, collected in connection with sensitization to the hapten diphenylcyclopropenone (DPC). This CDR3 is CASSLVGLSGANVLTF. The CDR3 region has the DNA TGTGCCAGCAGCTTAGTCGGACTCTCTGGGGCCAACGTCCTGACTTTC.